One and the same sample provided the 27 T cell receptor beta chains below, sequenced in a study of blood T cell repertoires in COVID-19. The method was immunoSEQ multiplex PCR; TCRdb's version includes in-frame clones alone and lacks a portion of them. The sample has roughly 200,000 clones, roughly 90% seen once. The sample was PBMCs or T cells enriched from blood (not recorded which). These receptors originate from a woman in her thirties who had recovered from COVID-19.

V usage is TRBV27 and J usage is TRBJ1-2; 8 bases are shared with TRBD1. Germline V gives CDR1 MNHEY, CDR2 SMNVEV (reference sequence). The CDR3 is made up of 13 amino acids. V was pared by 3 bases and J by 7 bases, with 4 bases of the junction left unmatched. CDR3 residues: CASSFAGGLGYTF. The CDR3 DNA is TGTGCCAGCAGTTTTGCAGGGGGCCTTGGCTACACCTTC.

This clone was seen a handful of times. The gene calls are TRBV5-4 and TRBJ2-7; 10 bases are a match to TRBD1. V dropped 0 bases and J dropped 5; count of bases not matched to a gene: 5. CDR1 SGHNT and CDR2 YYREEE come from the germline V gene (reference sequence). The length of the CDR3 is 15 residues. Here the CDR3 reads CASSLDDRGPNEQYF. As DNA, the CDR3 is TGTGCCAGCAGCTTGGATGACAGGGGGCCCAACGAGCAGTACTTC.

The chain joins TRBV3-1 (or the pseudogene TRBV3-2) to TRBJ1-5, with TRBD1 as a possible D gene (5 bases). CDR3 length equals 15 residues. CDR1 and CDR2 (germline): LGHDT, YNNKEL (reference sequence). V lost 2 bases to trimming and J lost 5 bases, with 13 bases between them. CDR3 DNA sequence: TGTGCCAGCAGCCAAACCCCGGAGGGGTATCAGCCCCAGCATTTT. Amino acids: CASSQTPEGYQPQHF.

V gene TRBV19 combines with J gene TRBJ1-1, with TRBD1 identical over 8 bases. The germline V gene has CDR1 LNHDA and CDR2 SQIVND (reference sequence). The length of the CDR3 is 14 residues. J gave up 5 bases and V 4 bases, and 6 bases lay outside the gene matches. The CDR3 DNA is TGTGCCAGTAGTACTGGACAGGGTAGGACTGAAGCTTTCTTT. Translated, it gives CASSTGQGRTEAFF.

The chain employs TRBV20-1 and TRBJ1-1; no reliable D call. Germline V gene data show CDR1 as DFQATT and CDR2 as SNEGSKA (reference sequence). Trimming removed 7 bases at V and 11 bases at J, with 17 bases between. The CDR3 spans 11 residues. The CDR3 region is CSVSRRGEAFF. DNA of the CDR3: TGCAGTGTTAGCAGGCGCGGGGAGGCTTTCTTT.

The chain is built from TRBV20-1 and TRBJ1-1; D gene unclear. The CDR3 has 11 amino acids. Germline assignment: CDR1 DFQATT and CDR2 SNEGSKA (reference sequence). The V gene lost 6 bases and the J gene lost 4 bases, with 9 bases spanning the gap. The CDR3 loop is CSASTFTEAFF. Here the CDR3 DNA reads TGCAGTGCCTCGACATTCACTGAAGCTTTCTTT.

V gene TRBV7-2 combines with J gene TRBJ2-1, with unresolved D. The CDR3 has 15 residues. CDR1 is SGHTA and CDR2 is FQGNSA in the germline V gene. V gave up 4 bases and J gave up 0 bases, with 10 bases separating them. CDR3 coding DNA: TGTGCCAGCAGCTCCGTCCCGAGCTCCTACAATGAGCAGTTCTTC. Amino acid sequence: CASSSVPSSYNEQFF.

In this sample, this clone turned up a few times. In nucleotides, the CDR3 is TGTGCCAGCAGCCAGGGACAGCTTAATCAGCCCCAGCATTTT. The encoded protein is CASSQGQLNQPQHF. The V gene is TRBV7-9, the J gene TRBJ1-5; 7 nucleotides line up with TRBD1. CDR3 length: 14 amino acids. Germline trimming cut 5 bases from V and 4 bases from J; bases unmatched to any gene: 5. The germline V gene encodes CDR1 SEHNR and CDR2 FQNEAQ (reference sequence).

The chain links TRBV4-2 to TRBJ1-5; possible D gene TRBD1, 6 bases. Germline CDR1 LGHNA, CDR2 YNFKEQ. The CDR3 totals 14 residues. V was trimmed by 0 bases and J by 4 bases, leaving 7 bases between them. The CDR3 bases are TGTGCCAGCAGCCAAGATCAGGGGAATCAGCCCCAGCATTTT. Amino acid sequence: CASSQDQGNQPQHF.

The rearrangement uses TRBV5-5 and TRBJ1-3, with 9 bases lining up with TRBD1. This CDR3 has 14 residues. The germline CDR1 and CDR2 sequences are SGHKS and YYEKEE (reference sequence). V lost 4 bases and J lost 4; bases outside the gene matches: 3. DNA of the CDR3: TGTGCCAGCAGCCACAGGGGGCAGGGAAACACCATATATTTT. Translating gives CASSHRGQGNTIYF.

The J gene is TRBJ1-2, the V gene TRBV7-9; no clear D gene. Trimming took 3 bases from V and 2 from J, leaving 7 bases between them. CDR1 and CDR2 from the germline V gene are SEHNR and FQNEAQ (reference sequence). There are 13 residues in the CDR3. CDR3 protein: CASSFAPNYGYTF. The CDR3 coding sequence is TGTGCCAGCAGCTTTGCGCCAAACTATGGCTACACCTTC. Looking up the rest from reference TRBV7-9 and TRBJ1-2 gives the full variable domain: DTGVSQNPRHKITKRGQNVTFRCDPISEHNRLYWYRQTLGQGPEFLTYFQNEAQLEKSRLLSDRFSAERPKGSFSTLEIQRTEQGDSAMYLCASSFAPNYGYTFGSGTRLTVV.

The V call is TRBV20-1, the J call TRBJ2-5; 9 bases map to TRBD2. Germline-derived CDR1 and CDR2 are DFQATT and SNEGSKA (reference sequence). The CDR3 sequence is 16 residues long. J lost 5 bases, V lost 3 bases, and 13 bases had no gene match. CDR3 loop: CSASGLAGGPRETQYF. DNA for the CDR3: TGCAGTGCTAGTGGATTGGCGGGGGGGCCCCGGGAGACCCAGTACTTC.

This chain links TRBV30 with TRBJ1-1; the D is unclear. Trimming left V 3 bases short and J 4 bases short, with 12 bases between. The CDR3 has 13 residues. CDR1 and CDR2 from the germline V gene are GTSNPN and SVGIG (reference sequence). CDR3 nucleotides: TGTGCCTGGAGGGGCGAGGGCGGCACTGAAGCTTTCTTT. It translates to CAWRGEGGTEAFF.

This clone was picked up one time. The genes are TRBV7-8 and TRBJ1-2, with D perhaps matching TRBD1 (6 bases). CDR1 SGHVS and CDR2 FQNEAQ come from the germline V gene. The length of the CDR3 is 14 residues. V was cut by 4 bases and J by 2 bases, with 11 bases left in between. The CDR3 sequence: CASSWDKRNYGYTF. CDR3 nucleotides: TGTGCCAGCAGCTGGGACAAAAGGAACTATGGCTACACCTTC.

The rearrangement uses TRBV24-1 and TRBJ1-2, with D perhaps TRBD1 (6 bases). Germline-derived CDR1 and CDR2 are KGHDR and SFDVKD. The CDR3 contains 14 residues. The ends were cut back, 5 bases at V and 3 bases at J, with 12 bases in the middle. CDR3 coding DNA: TGTGCCACCAGTGGAACGGGACACTACTATGGCTACACCTTC. Translating gives CATSGTGHYYGYTF.

The chain couples TRBV5-1 to TRBJ2-3; 15 nucleotides align to TRBD2. CDR1 and CDR2 (germline): SGHRS, YFSETQ. The CDR3 loop spans 19 amino acids. Trimming cost V 3 bases and J 1 base; bases outside gene matches: 9. In DNA, the CDR3 is TGCGCCAGCAGCTCACGACCGGGACTAGCGGGGGGACGCACAGATACGCAGTATTTT. Translated: CASSSRPGLAGGRTDTQYF.

This chain joins TRBV28 and TRBJ2-1; 15 bases match TRBD2. V shed 3 bases, J shed 7 bases, and the junction held 7 bases outside the gene matches. The CDR3 consists of 17 residues. CDR1 and CDR2 from the germline V gene are MDHEN and SYDVKM. DNA for the CDR3: TGTGCCAGCAGTTTCTGGACTAGCGGGGGGGCACGGAATGAGCAGTTCTTC. Translation: CASSFWTSGGARNEQFF.

This clone was picked up one time. V is TRBV6-4 and J is TRBJ2-2; tentative D call: TRBD2 (6 bases). Per germline, CDR1 MRHNA and CDR2 SNTAGT. Trimming cost V 0 bases and J 4 bases, with 6 bases left between them. The CDR3 contains 14 residues. The CDR3 sequence is CASSDSGGTGELFF. The CDR3 DNA reads TGTGCCAGCAGTGACTCGGGGGGCACCGGGGAGCTGTTTTTT.

Only a few counts were recorded for this clone. This chain connects TRBV6-2 or TRBV6-3 to TRBJ2-7; no firm D call. The length of the CDR3 is 15 residues. The germline gives CDR1 MNHEY, CDR2 SVGEGT. V was trimmed by 2 bases and J by 3 bases, leaving 14 bases between them. CDR3 region: CASSYATRRNYEQYF. The CDR3 region has the DNA TGTGCCAGCAGTTACGCCACGAGGAGAAACTACGAGCAGTACTTC.

CDR3 in DNA: TGTGCCAGTAGTATCCAAGCCGGTACCGGGGAGCTGTTTTTT. Translated, it gives CASSIQAGTGELFF. V is TRBV19 and J is TRBJ2-2; D unclear. This CDR3 is 14 amino acids long. The germline CDR1 and CDR2 sequences are LNHDA and SQIVND (reference sequence). Trimming stripped 3 bases from V and 5 bases from J, with 10 bases between.

The chain links TRBV6-5 to TRBJ2-7; the D gene is possibly TRBD1 (5 bases). The CDR3 runs to 13 residues. Germline V CDR1 and CDR2: MNHEY, SVGAGI. Trimming took off 9 bases at V and 2 bases at J, with 14 bases between the two ends. The CDR3 reads CASRDSAAYEQYF. CDR3 nucleotides: TGTGCCAGTCGAGACAGCGCCGCCTACGAGCAGTACTTC.

This chain connects TRBV5-4 to TRBJ1-1; D is unresolved. Trimming left V 9 bases short and J 3 bases short, with 18 bases between. CDR1 SGHNT and CDR2 YYREEE come from the germline V gene (reference sequence). This CDR3 has 14 amino acids. This CDR3 is CAITRRPLDTEAFF. As DNA, the CDR3 is TGTGCCATTACCAGGAGGCCTTTGGACACTGAAGCTTTCTTT.

This chain connects TRBV11-3 to TRBJ2-7; TRBD2 agrees at 9 bases. Germline values: CDR1 SGHNT, CDR2 YENEEA. The CDR3 sequence is 14 residues long. J was trimmed by 2 bases and V by 6 bases; bases with no gene match: 5. The CDR3: CASRRAGGTYEQYF. CDR3 sequence (DNA): TGTGCCAGCAGGAGGGCGGGAGGGACCTACGAGCAGTACTTC.

This chain uses TRBV27 with TRBJ1-1, with 9 bases matching TRBD1. The V gene end was trimmed by 8 bases and the J gene end by 5 bases; junction bases not matched to a gene: 9. The CDR3 spans 14 residues. Germline V gene data show CDR1 as MNHEY and CDR2 as SMNVEV (reference sequence). CDR3 region: CASFGTGWRTEAFF. The DNA of the CDR3 is TGTGCCAGCTTCGGGACAGGGTGGAGGACTGAAGCTTTCTTT.

This chain joins TRBV7-6 and TRBJ2-1; 10 nucleotides line up with TRBD2. Germline V gene data show CDR1 as SGHVS and CDR2 as FNYEAQ. V lost 2 bases to trimming and J lost 9 bases; unmatched junction nucleotides: 13. The CDR3 consists of 17 residues. Written as DNA, the CDR3 is TGTGCCAGCAGCTTAAGCTGTACTAGCGGGAATTGGGGTGAGCAGTTCTTC. It yields the protein CASSLSCTSGNWGEQFF.

The chain has TRBV7-6 and TRBJ1-1; 7 nucleotides line up with TRBD1. Germline V lookup: CDR1 SGHVS, CDR2 FNYEAQ. With V trimmed by 3 bases and J by 2 bases, 9 bases remained unmatched. The length of the CDR3 is 16 residues. CDR3 DNA: TGTGCCAGCAGCTTTCAGGGGGGACAGATTAACACTGAAGCTTTCTTT. Its protein product is CASSFQGGQINTEAFF.

V is TRBV6-5 and J is TRBJ1-2; the match to TRBD1 covers 7 bases. The CDR3 sequence is 14 residues long. Trimming cost V 5 bases and J 6 bases; bases outside gene matches: 9. Germline CDR1 and CDR2: MNHEY and SVGAGI. This CDR3 is CASSPATGVNGYTF. CDR3 DNA: TGTGCCAGCAGTCCCGCAACAGGGGTGAATGGCTACACCTTC.